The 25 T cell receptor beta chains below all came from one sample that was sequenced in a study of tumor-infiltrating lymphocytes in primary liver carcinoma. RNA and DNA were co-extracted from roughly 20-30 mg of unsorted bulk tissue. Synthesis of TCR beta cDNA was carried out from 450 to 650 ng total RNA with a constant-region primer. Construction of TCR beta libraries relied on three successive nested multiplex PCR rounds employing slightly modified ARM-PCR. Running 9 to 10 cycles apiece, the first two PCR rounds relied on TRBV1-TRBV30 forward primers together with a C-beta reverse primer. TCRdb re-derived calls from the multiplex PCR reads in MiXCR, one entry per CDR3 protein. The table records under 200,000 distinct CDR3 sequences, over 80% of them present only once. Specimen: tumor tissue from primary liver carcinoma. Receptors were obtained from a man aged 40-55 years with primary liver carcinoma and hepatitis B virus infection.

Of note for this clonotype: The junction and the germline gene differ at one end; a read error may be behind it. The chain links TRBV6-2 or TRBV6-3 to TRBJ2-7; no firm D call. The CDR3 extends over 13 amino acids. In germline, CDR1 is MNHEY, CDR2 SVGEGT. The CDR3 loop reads CASNPDWVYEQYF. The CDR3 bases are TGTGCCAGCAACCCCGACTGGGTCTACGAGCAGTATTTC.

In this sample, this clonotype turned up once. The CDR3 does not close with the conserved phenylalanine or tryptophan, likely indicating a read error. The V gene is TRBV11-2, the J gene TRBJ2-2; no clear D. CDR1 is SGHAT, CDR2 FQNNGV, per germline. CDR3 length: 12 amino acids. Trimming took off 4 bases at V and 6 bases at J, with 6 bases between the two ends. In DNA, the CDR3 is TGTGCCAGCAGCTCTCATTCCGGGGAGCTGTTTTGT. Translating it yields CASSSHSGELFC.

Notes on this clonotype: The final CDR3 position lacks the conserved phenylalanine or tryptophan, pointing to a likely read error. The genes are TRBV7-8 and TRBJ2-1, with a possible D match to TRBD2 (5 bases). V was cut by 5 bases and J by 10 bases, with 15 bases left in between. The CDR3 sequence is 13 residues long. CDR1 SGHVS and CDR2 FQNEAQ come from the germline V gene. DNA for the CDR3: TGTGCCAGCAGCCTAGGGCGGGCCTGGGAGCAGTTCTTA. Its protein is CASSLGRAWEQFL.

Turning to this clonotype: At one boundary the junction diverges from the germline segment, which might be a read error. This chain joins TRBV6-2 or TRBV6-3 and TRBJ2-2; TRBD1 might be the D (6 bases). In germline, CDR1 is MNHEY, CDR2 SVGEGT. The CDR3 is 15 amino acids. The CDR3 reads CASSWTASNTGELFF. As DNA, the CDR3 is TGTGCAAGCAGTTGGACAGCCTCGAACACCGGGGAGCTGTTTTTT.

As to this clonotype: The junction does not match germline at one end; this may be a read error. CDR3 loop: CASSIGQGQETQYF. The CDR3 coding sequence is TGTGCCAGCAGCATAGGACAGGGGCAAGAGACCCAGTATTTC. The J gene is TRBJ2-5, the V gene TRBV5-6; 9 bases map to TRBD1. Germline V gives CDR1 SGHDT, CDR2 YYEEEE. The CDR3 is 14 amino acids.

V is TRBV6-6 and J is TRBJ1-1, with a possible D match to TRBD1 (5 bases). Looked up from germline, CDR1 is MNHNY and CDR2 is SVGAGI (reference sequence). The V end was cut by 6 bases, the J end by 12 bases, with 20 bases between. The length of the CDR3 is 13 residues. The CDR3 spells CASSTGGTTGPFF. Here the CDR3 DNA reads TGTGCCAGCAGCACGGGGGGGACTACTGGACCTTTCTTT.

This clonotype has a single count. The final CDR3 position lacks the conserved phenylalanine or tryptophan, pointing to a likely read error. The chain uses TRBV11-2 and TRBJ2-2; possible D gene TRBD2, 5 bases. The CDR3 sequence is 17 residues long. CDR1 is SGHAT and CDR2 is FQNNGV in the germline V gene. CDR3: CASNLDHRGRDTGELFY. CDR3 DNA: TGTGCAAGCAACTTAGATCATCGGGGTAGGGACACCGGGGAGCTGTTTTAT.

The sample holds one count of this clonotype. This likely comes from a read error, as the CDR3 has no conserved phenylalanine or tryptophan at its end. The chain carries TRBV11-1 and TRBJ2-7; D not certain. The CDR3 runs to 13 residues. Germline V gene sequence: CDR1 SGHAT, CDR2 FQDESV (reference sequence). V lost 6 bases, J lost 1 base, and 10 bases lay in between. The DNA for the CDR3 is TGTGCCAGCAGGGAGAAACGATCCTACGAGCAGTACATC. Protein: CASREKRSYEQYI.

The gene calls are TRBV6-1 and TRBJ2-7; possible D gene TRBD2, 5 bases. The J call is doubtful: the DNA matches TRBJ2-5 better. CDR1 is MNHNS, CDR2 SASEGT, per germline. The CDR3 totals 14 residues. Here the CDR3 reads CASSYELVQETQYF. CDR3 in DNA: TGTGCCAGCAGTTATGAACTAGTCCAGGAGACCCAGTACTTC.

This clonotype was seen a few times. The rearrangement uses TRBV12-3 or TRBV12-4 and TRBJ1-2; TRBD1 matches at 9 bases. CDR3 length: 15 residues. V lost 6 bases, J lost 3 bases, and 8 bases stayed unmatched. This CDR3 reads CASRSGQGIDYGYTF. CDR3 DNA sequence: TGTGCCAGCAGATCTGGACAGGGGATTGACTATGGCTACACCTTC.

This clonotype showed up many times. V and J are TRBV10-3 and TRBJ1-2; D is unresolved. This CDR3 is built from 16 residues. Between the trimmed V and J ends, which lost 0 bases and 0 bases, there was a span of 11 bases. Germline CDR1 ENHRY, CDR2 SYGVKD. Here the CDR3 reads CAISESGGNPNYGYTF. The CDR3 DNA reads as TGTGCCATCAGTGAGTCCGGAGGGAACCCTAACTATGGCTACACCTTC.

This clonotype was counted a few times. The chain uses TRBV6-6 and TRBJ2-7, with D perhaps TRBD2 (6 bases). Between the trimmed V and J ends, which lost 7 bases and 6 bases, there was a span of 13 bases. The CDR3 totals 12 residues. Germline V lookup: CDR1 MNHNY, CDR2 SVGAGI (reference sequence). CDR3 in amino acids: CASNPGAGEQYF. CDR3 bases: TGTGCCAGCAATCCCGGAGCGGGCGAGCAGTACTTC.

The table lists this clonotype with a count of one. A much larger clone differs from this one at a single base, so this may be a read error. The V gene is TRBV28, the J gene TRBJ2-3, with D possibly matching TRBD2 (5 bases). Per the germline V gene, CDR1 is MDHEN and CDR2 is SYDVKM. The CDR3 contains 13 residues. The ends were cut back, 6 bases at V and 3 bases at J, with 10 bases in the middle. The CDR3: CASRQEVTDTQYF. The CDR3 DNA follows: TGTGCCAGCAGGCAGGAGGTGACAGATACGCAGTATTTT. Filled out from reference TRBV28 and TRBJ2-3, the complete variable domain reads DVKVTQSSRYLVKRTGEKVFLECVQDMDHENMFWYRQDPGLGLRLIYFSYDVKMKEKGDIPEGYSVSREKKERFSLILESASTNQTSMYLCASRQEVTDTQYFGPGTRLTVL.

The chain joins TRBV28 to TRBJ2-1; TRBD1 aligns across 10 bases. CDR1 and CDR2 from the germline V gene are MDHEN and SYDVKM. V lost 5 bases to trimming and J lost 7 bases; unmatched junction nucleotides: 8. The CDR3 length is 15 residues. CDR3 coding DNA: TGTGCCAGCAGTCACCGGGACAGGGGTAGGAATGAGCAGTTCTTC. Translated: CASSHRDRGRNEQFF. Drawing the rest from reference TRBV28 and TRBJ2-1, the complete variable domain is DVKVTQSSRYLVKRTGEKVFLECVQDMDHENMFWYRQDPGLGLRLIYFSYDVKMKEKGDIPEGYSVSREKKERFSLILESASTNQTSMYLCASSHRDRGRNEQFFGPGTRLTVL.

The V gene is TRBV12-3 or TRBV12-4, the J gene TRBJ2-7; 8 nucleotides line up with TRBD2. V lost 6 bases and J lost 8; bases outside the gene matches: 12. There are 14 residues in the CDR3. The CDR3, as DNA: TGTGCCAGCAGCCCAGCGGGAGTAAGGAACCAGCAGTACTTC. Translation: CASSPAGVRNQQYF.

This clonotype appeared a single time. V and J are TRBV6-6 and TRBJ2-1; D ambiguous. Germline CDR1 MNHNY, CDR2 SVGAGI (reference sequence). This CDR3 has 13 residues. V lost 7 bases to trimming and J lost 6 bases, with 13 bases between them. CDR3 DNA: TGTGCCAGCAAACATACTAACGGCAATGAGCAGTTCTTC. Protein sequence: CASKHTNGNEQFF.

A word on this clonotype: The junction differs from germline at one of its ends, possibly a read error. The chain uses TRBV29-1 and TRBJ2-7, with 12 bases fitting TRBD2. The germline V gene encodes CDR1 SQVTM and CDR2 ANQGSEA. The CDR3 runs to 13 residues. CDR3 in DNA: TGCAGCGGGCGACTAGCGGGAGATCACGATCAGTACTTC. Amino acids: CSGRLAGDHDQYF.

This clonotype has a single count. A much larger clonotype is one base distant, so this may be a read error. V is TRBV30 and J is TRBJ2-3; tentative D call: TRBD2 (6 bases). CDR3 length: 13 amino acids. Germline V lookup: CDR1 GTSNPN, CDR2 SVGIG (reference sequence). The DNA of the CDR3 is TGTGCCTGGTCGGAGGGGTATTCAGATATGCAGTATTTT. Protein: CAWSEGYSDMQYF.

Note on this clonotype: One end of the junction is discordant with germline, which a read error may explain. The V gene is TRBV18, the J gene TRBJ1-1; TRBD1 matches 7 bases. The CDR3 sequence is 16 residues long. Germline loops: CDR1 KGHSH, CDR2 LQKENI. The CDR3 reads CASPPSIPTGDTKAFF. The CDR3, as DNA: TGTGCCAGTCCACCATCGATTCCTACAGGGGACACTAAAGCTTTCTTT.

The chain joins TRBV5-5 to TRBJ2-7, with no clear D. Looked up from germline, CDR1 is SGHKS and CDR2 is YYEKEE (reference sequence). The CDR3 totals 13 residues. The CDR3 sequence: CTSSFGRRYEQYF. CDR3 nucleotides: TGTACGAGCAGCTTTGGCAGAAGATACGAGCAGTACTTC.

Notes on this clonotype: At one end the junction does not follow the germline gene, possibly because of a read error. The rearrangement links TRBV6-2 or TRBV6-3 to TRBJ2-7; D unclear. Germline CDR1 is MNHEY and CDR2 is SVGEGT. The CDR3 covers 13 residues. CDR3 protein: CASCYPYSYEPYF. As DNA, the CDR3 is TGTGCCAGCTGTTACCCGTATTCCTACGAGCCGTATTTC.

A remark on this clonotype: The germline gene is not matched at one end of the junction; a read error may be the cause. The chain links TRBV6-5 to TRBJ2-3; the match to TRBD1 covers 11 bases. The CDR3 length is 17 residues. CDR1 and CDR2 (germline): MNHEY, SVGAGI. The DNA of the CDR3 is TGTGCCAGCAGTTCCGAGAGGCCGGGACAGGGGGGAGATACGCGGTATTTT. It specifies CASSSERPGQGGDTRYF.

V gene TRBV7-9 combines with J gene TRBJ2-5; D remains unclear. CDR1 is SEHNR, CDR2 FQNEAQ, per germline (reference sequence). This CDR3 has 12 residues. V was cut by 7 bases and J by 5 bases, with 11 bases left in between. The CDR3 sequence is CASTPEGETQYF. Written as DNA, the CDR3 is TGTGCCAGCACCCCGGAAGGGGAGACCCAGTACTTC.

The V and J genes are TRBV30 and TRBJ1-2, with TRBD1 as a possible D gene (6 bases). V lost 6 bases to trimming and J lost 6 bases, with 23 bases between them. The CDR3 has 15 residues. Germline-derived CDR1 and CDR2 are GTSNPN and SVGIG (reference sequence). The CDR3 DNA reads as TGTGCCTGCCCCAGCTGGACAGCGCCGGTGGATGGCTACACCTTC. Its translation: CACPSWTAPVDGYTF.

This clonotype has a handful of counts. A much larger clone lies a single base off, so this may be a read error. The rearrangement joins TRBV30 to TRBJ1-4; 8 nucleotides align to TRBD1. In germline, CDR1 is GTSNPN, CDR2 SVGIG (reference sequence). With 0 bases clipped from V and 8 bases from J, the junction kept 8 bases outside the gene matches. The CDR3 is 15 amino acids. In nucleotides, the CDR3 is TGTGCCTGGAGTGTAATGGACAGGGTAGAGGAAAAACTGTTTTTT. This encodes CAWSVMDRVEEKLFF.